The T cell receptor (beta chain) described here comes from a study of T and B cells in COVID-19 patients. The CDR3 runs to 12 residues. CDR1 is SGHNT, CDR2 YYREEE, per germline (reference sequence). V was shortened by 0 bases and J by 3 bases, with 3 bases between the two germline ends. Blood genomic DNA input for TRB amplification was 250-500 ng. Multiplex PCR with BIOMED2 TRB-A/B primer pools amplified TRB rearrangements. Via MiXCR, TCRdb re-called the multiplex PCR reads, giving one row per CDR3 protein. The sample contains 3,000 to 4,000 distinct CDR3 sequences, 22% of which appear only once. By frequency in the sample, this clonotype is medium-sized.

Sequencing used blood. This chain links TRBV5-4 with TRBJ1-2; D is undetermined. This clonotype was sampled from a human donor with active COVID-19. CDR3 protein: CASSLDDYGYTF. CDR3 DNA: TGTGCCAGCAGCTTGGATGACTATGGCTACACCTTC.